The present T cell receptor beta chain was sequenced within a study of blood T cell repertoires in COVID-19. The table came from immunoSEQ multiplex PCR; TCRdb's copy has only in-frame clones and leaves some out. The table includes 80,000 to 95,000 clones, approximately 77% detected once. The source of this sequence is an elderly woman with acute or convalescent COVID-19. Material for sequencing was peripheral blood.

This CDR3 is CASSMSLPSNEQFF. Here the CDR3 DNA reads TGTGCCAGTAGTATGTCCCTCCCGAGCAATGAGCAGTTCTTC. This rearrangement joins TRBV19 to TRBJ2-1; no definite D call. The germline CDR1 and CDR2 sequences are LNHDA and SQIVND (reference sequence). The CDR3 length is 14 residues. Trimming pared 3 bases from V and 6 bases from J, leaving 12 bases between.